This T cell receptor beta chain derives from a study of OX40 agonist ivuxolimab in advanced cancers. For the study at large: Subjects had a mean age of around 60 years, with a range of 23 to 79; more than 70% were male.

Produced via immunoSEQ multiplex PCR; TCRdb's table is partial and in-frame only. The sample lists some 150,000 clones; 90% were seen once. Concerning this clone: Its matching antigen is unknown.

Study-wide results and limits: Antigen targets of the expanded peripheral T cells went undetermined.

The sequencing used CD4+ or CD8+ T cells sorted from blood, collected in a trial of the OX40 agonist ivuxolimab. The sequence was collected from an adult with an advanced solid tumor such as melanoma, head and neck, liver or kidney cancer.

The DNA for the CDR3 is TGTGCCAGCAGCTTCCAGGGCTTGGGCACTGAAGCTTTCTTT. This sequence encodes CASSFQGLGTEAFF. The rearrangement links TRBV5-8 to TRBJ1-1; D is possibly TRBD1 (5 bases). CDR1 and CDR2 (germline): SGHTS, YDEGEE. Trimming removed 2 bases from V and 4 bases from J, with 12 bases in between. CDR3 length: 14 amino acids. The complete variable domain, with remaining parts taken from reference TRBV5-8 and TRBJ1-1, reads EAGVTQSPTHLIKTRGQQATLRCSPISGHTSVYWYQQALGLGLQFLLWYDEGEERNRGNFPPRFSGRQFPNYSSELNVNALELEDSALYLCASSFQGLGTEAFFGQGTRLTVV.